Listed below are T cell receptor beta chains from one sample, sequenced in a study of blood T cell repertoires in COVID-19. The table came from immunoSEQ multiplex PCR; TCRdb's copy has only in-frame clones and leaves some out. Here the sample spans fewer than 150,000 clones, about 87% being singletons. Sequences were obtained from peripheral blood. These receptors came from a human donor in a cohort sampled during active COVID-19. CDR3s include the opening cysteine and the closing phenylalanine or tryptophan. The D gene is left open where the match is weak. Size is omitted from some rows. Given values are once, few, many or a class for expanded clones.

abundance: NA; d_gene: TRBD2; v_gene: TRBV7-8; j_gene: TRBJ2-7; CDR3nt: TGTGCCAGCAGTCCAAAACCGGGACTAGCGGGGGGTTGGTACGAGCAGTACTTC; CDR3aa: CASSPKPGLAGGWYEQYF
abundance: NA; d_gene: TRBD1; v_gene: TRBV6-6; j_gene: TRBJ1-4; CDR3nt: TGTGCCAGCAGCCCGCTTCGACAGGGAGCTAATGAAAAACTGTTTTTT; CDR3aa: CASSPLRQGANEKLFF
abundance: NA; d_gene: NA; v_gene: TRBV5-4; j_gene: TRBJ1-1; CDR3nt: TGTGCCAGCAGCCTCGGGTTCCAAGGGAGCACTGAAGCTTTCTTT; CDR3aa: CASSLGFQGSTEAFF
abundance: NA; d_gene: NA; v_gene: TRBV7-7; j_gene: TRBJ2-7; CDR3nt: TGTGCCAGCAGCTTAGTGGGGCCCGGCAGGTCCTACGAGCAGTACTTC; CDR3aa: CASSLVGPGRSYEQYF
abundance: NA; d_gene: TRBD1; v_gene: TRBV19; j_gene: TRBJ2-2; CDR3nt: TGTGCCAGTAGTATTGTGGGACAGGTTACCGGGGAGCTGTTTTTT; CDR3aa: CASSIVGQVTGELFF
abundance: NA; d_gene: TRBD2; v_gene: TRBV6-2/TRBV6-3; j_gene: TRBJ2-7; CDR3nt: TGTGCCAGCAGCCAGACTAGCGGGGGCTACGAGCAGTACTTC; CDR3aa: CASSQTSGGYEQYF
abundance: NA; d_gene: TRBD1; v_gene: TRBV6-2/TRBV6-3; j_gene: TRBJ2-7; CDR3nt: TGTGCCAGCAGTTACCCGGGACGGACAGGCCGATTCTCCTACGAGCAGTACTTC; CDR3aa: CASSYPGRTGRFSYEQYF
abundance: NA; d_gene: NA; v_gene: TRBV12-3/TRBV12-4; j_gene: TRBJ1-2; CDR3nt: TGTGCCAGCAGTTTGGGTGGCGCCAGGGGCTACACCTTC; CDR3aa: CASSLGGARGYTF
abundance: once; d_gene: NA; v_gene: TRBV7-8; j_gene: TRBJ2-3; CDR3nt: TGTGCCAGCAGCCGAGCACAGGCTAGCACAGATACGCAGTATTTT; CDR3aa: CASSRAQASTDTQYF
abundance: NA; d_gene: NA; v_gene: TRBV5-4; j_gene: TRBJ1-2; CDR3nt: TGTGCCAGCAGCTTGGCGCACAGAAGCCTTCTCTATGGCTACACCTTC; CDR3aa: CASSLAHRSLLYGYTF
abundance: once; d_gene: TRBD1; v_gene: TRBV29-1; j_gene: TRBJ2-6; CDR3nt: TGCAGCGTCCGGGACAGGAATTTAGCCTCTGGGGCCAACGTCCTGACTTTC; CDR3aa: CSVRDRNLASGANVLTF
abundance: NA; d_gene: NA; v_gene: TRBV4-2; j_gene: TRBJ2-7; CDR3nt: TGTGCCAGCAGCCAAGGGGGAGGTAGTTTATACGAGCAGTACTTC; CDR3aa: CASSQGGGSLYEQYF
abundance: NA; d_gene: NA; v_gene: TRBV5-1; j_gene: TRBJ2-7; CDR3nt: TGCGCCAGCAGCTTGGGAGGGTACAGGGCCACCCCCTACGAGCAGTACTTC; CDR3aa: CASSLGGYRATPYEQYF
abundance: NA; d_gene: NA; v_gene: TRBV7-7; j_gene: TRBJ2-1; CDR3nt: TGTGCCAGCAGCTTAGCCCCAGGCTCGACAGGCCGGTTCGGTATTAACAATGAGCAGTTCTTC; CDR3aa: CASSLAPGSTGRFGINNEQFF
abundance: NA; d_gene: NA; v_gene: TRBV2; j_gene: TRBJ2-5; CDR3nt: TGTGCCAGCAGTGCCGGGGAGACCCAGTACTTC; CDR3aa: CASSAGETQYF
abundance: once; d_gene: TRBD2; v_gene: TRBV4-1; j_gene: TRBJ2-7; CDR3nt: TGCGCCAGCAGCCAAGACCCCGCTAGCGGGGGGCCACGGGGTTACGAGCAGTACTTC; CDR3aa: CASSQDPASGGPRGYEQYF
abundance: medium-sized; d_gene: TRBD2; v_gene: TRBV27; j_gene: TRBJ2-7; CDR3nt: TGTGCCAGCAGTTTATCGGGACTAGCGGGGGGGGAGCAGTACTTC; CDR3aa: CASSLSGLAGGEQYF
abundance: NA; d_gene: NA; v_gene: TRBV12-3/TRBV12-4; j_gene: TRBJ2-2; CDR3nt: TGTGCCAGCAGTTCAACGAACACCGGGGAGCTGTTTTTT; CDR3aa: CASSSTNTGELFF
abundance: NA; d_gene: TRBD1; v_gene: TRBV5-1; j_gene: TRBJ2-7; CDR3nt: TGCGCCAGCAGCTTGGATCCGGACAGGGGGTACGAGCAGTACTTC; CDR3aa: CASSLDPDRGYEQYF
abundance: NA; d_gene: NA; v_gene: TRBV10-3; j_gene: TRBJ2-7; CDR3nt: TGTGCCATCAGTGAGTCGAACAGGGAGAACGAGCAGTACTTC; CDR3aa: CAISESNRENEQYF
abundance: NA; d_gene: TRBD1; v_gene: TRBV2; j_gene: TRBJ1-1; CDR3nt: TGTGCCAGCAGTCCGACAGGGGGCTCCACTGAAGCTTTCTTT; CDR3aa: CASSPTGGSTEAFF
abundance: NA; d_gene: NA; v_gene: TRBV18; j_gene: TRBJ1-3; CDR3nt: TGTGCCAGCTCACCATCGGGGGGCCCTAATGGAAACACCATATATTTT; CDR3aa: CASSPSGGPNGNTIYF
abundance: NA; d_gene: TRBD2; v_gene: TRBV4-2; j_gene: TRBJ2-7; CDR3nt: TGTGCCAGCAGCCAGATAGTAGCGGGGGCCAACTACGAGCAGTACTTC; CDR3aa: CASSQIVAGANYEQYF
abundance: NA; d_gene: NA; v_gene: TRBV29-1; j_gene: TRBJ2-3; CDR3nt: TGCAGCGTGGGGACACTGAAAGATACGCAGTATTTT; CDR3aa: CSVGTLKDTQYF
abundance: NA; d_gene: TRBD1; v_gene: TRBV7-8; j_gene: TRBJ1-4; CDR3nt: TGTGCCAGCAGCACCTCCAAAGGAGGGGGCCGGGAAAAACTGTTTTTT; CDR3aa: CASSTSKGGGREKLFF
abundance: NA; d_gene: NA; v_gene: TRBV18; j_gene: TRBJ1-1; CDR3nt: TGTGCCAGCTCAGCAGGGGCCACTGAAGCTTTCTTT; CDR3aa: CASSAGATEAFF
abundance: NA; d_gene: TRBD1; v_gene: TRBV5-6; j_gene: TRBJ2-7; CDR3nt: TGTGCCAGCAGTTCAACCGTGCCCCGGGACAGGGAAGCCTACGAGCAGTACTTC; CDR3aa: CASSSTVPRDREAYEQYF
abundance: once; d_gene: TRBD2; v_gene: TRBV27; j_gene: TRBJ2-2; CDR3nt: TGTGCCAGCAAACTAGCGGGGGGGAACACCGGGGAGCTGTTTTTT; CDR3aa: CASKLAGGNTGELFF
abundance: NA; d_gene: TRBD2; v_gene: TRBV7-3; j_gene: TRBJ2-1; CDR3nt: TGTGCCAGCAGCTTAACCCCTAGCGGGGGGGAGAATGAGCAGTTCTTC; CDR3aa: CASSLTPSGGENEQFF
abundance: NA; d_gene: NA; v_gene: TRBV19; j_gene: TRBJ1-3; CDR3nt: TGTGCCAGTAACCCCGGACAGGGAAACACCATATATTTT; CDR3aa: CASNPGQGNTIYF
abundance: few; d_gene: TRBD2; v_gene: TRBV24-1; j_gene: TRBJ2-1; CDR3nt: TGTGCCACCAGTGATGGGACTAGCGGGGGGTCCCTCAATGAGCAGTTCTTC; CDR3aa: CATSDGTSGGSLNEQFF
abundance: NA; d_gene: TRBD1; v_gene: TRBV6-6; j_gene: TRBJ1-5; CDR3nt: TGTGCCAGCAGCTACCGGACAGGTAATCAGCCCCAGCATTTT; CDR3aa: CASSYRTGNQPQHF
abundance: NA; d_gene: TRBD1; v_gene: TRBV5-1; j_gene: TRBJ2-7; CDR3nt: TGCGCCAGCAGCTTTGGACGATCCGGGACAGGGACGGGGGAGCAGTACTTC; CDR3aa: CASSFGRSGTGTGEQYF
abundance: NA; d_gene: NA; v_gene: TRBV19; j_gene: TRBJ2-4; CDR3nt: TGTGCCAGTAGCGGGTTAGCCAAAAACATTCAGTACTTC; CDR3aa: CASSGLAKNIQYF
abundance: NA; d_gene: TRBD2; v_gene: TRBV27; j_gene: TRBJ2-2; CDR3nt: TGTGCCAGCAGTTTCTTGGCAGCGGGGGTGGTCGGGGAGCTGTTTTTT; CDR3aa: CASSFLAAGVVGELFF
abundance: NA; d_gene: TRBD1; v_gene: TRBV9; j_gene: TRBJ2-7; CDR3nt: TGTGCCAGCAGCCCCCTACCGACAGGGTTCAAGTACGAGCAGTACTTC; CDR3aa: CASSPLPTGFKYEQYF
abundance: once; d_gene: NA; v_gene: TRBV6-5; j_gene: TRBJ1-2; CDR3nt: TGTGCCGGTAGGACAGTCGGCTACACCTTC; CDR3aa: CAGRTVGYTF
abundance: once; d_gene: TRBD1; v_gene: TRBV5-1; j_gene: TRBJ2-3; CDR3nt: TGCGCCAGCAGCTTGGCAGGACAGGGGACGACAGATACGCAGTATTTT; CDR3aa: CASSLAGQGTTDTQYF
abundance: NA; d_gene: NA; v_gene: TRBV7-2; j_gene: TRBJ1-4; CDR3nt: TGTGCCAGCAGTTCGTGGGGCAATGACGAAAAACTGTTTTTT; CDR3aa: CASSSWGNDEKLFF
abundance: NA; d_gene: NA; v_gene: TRBV19; j_gene: TRBJ2-5; CDR3nt: TGTGCCAGTAGTATCCCGTCAGGGGCCGAGGAGACCCAGTACTTC; CDR3aa: CASSIPSGAEETQYF
abundance: NA; d_gene: TRBD1; v_gene: TRBV19; j_gene: TRBJ2-5; CDR3nt: TGTGCCAGTAGTATGAGAGGGGGCACGGAGACCCAGTACTTC; CDR3aa: CASSMRGGTETQYF
abundance: once; d_gene: NA; v_gene: TRBV18; j_gene: TRBJ1-6; CDR3nt: TGTGCCAGCTCACCAGGCTCACCCCTCCACTTT; CDR3aa: CASSPGSPLHF
abundance: NA; d_gene: TRBD2; v_gene: TRBV10-3; j_gene: TRBJ2-7; CDR3nt: TGTGCCATCAGTGAGTTCCAGCGGGGGGGTTACGAGCAGTACTTC; CDR3aa: CAISEFQRGGYEQYF